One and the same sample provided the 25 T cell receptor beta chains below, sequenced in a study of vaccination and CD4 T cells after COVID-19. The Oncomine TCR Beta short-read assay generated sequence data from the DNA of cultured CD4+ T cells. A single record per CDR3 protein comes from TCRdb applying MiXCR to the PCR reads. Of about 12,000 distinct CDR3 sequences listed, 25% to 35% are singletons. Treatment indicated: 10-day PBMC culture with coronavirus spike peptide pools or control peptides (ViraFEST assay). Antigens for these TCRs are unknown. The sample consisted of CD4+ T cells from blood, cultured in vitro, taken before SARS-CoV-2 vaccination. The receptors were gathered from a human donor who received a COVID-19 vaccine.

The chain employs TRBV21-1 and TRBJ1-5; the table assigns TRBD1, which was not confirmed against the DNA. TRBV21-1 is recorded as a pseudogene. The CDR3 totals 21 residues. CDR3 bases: TGTGCCAGCAGCAAAAAGGGTCGGGGACAGGGGGTTCGTCGGTGTAATCAGCCCCAGCATTTT. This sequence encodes CASSKKGRGQGVRRCNQPQHF.

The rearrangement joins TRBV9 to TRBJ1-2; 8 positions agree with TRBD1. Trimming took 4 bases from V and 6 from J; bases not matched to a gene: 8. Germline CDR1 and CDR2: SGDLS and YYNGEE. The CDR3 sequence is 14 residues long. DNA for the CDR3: TGTGCCAGCAGCCTACGCCCAGGGGGCAATGGCTACACCTTC. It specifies CASSLRPGGNGYTF.

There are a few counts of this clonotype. CDR3 sequence: CASSLEQAHGYTF. The DNA of the CDR3 is TGCGCCAGCAGCTTGGAACAGGCCCATGGCTACACCTTC. The rearrangement uses TRBV5-1 and TRBJ1-2; TRBD1 is a possible D gene (5 bases). CDR3 size: 13 residues. V lost 0 bases and J lost 6, with 9 bases in between. Per germline, CDR1 SGHRS and CDR2 YFSETQ.

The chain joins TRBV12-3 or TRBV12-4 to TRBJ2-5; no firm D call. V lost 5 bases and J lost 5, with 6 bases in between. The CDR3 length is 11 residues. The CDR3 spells CASSLAETQYF. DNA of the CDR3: TGTGCCAGCAGTCTGGCGGAGACCCAGTACTTC.

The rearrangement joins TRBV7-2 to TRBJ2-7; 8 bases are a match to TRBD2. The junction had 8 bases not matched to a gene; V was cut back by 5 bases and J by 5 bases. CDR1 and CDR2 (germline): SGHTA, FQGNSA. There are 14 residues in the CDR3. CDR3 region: CASSQAGGAHEQYF. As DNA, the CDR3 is TGTGCCAGCAGCCAAGCCGGGGGGGCCCACGAGCAGTACTTC.

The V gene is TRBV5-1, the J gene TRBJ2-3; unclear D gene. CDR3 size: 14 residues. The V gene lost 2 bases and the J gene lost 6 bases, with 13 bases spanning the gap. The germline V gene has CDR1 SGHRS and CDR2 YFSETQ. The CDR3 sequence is CASSLPGLGDTQYF. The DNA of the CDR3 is TGCGCCAGCAGCTTACCGGGCCTAGGGGATACGCAGTATTTT.

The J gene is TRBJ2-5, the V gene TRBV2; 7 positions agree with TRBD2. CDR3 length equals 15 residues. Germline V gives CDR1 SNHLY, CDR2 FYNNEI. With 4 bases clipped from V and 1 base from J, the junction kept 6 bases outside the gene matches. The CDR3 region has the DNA TGTGCCAGCAGTGGCTTGGGGGGGGGCCAAGAGACCCAGTACTTC. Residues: CASSGLGGGQETQYF.

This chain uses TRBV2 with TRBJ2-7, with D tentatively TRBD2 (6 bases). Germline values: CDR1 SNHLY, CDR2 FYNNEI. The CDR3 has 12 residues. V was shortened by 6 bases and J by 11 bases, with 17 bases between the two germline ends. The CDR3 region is CASSRDSGGEYF. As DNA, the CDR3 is TGTGCCAGCAGCCGAGATAGCGGAGGGGAGTACTTC.

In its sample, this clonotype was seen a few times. CDR3 nucleotide sequence: TGTGCCAGCAGCTTGTCTGCTATGGGGGACACTGAAGCTTTCTTT. Its protein is CASSLSAMGDTEAFF. This chain joins TRBV11-3 and TRBJ1-1; a possible D gene is TRBD1 (5 bases). This CDR3 is built from 15 residues. CDR1 SGHNT and CDR2 YENEEA come from the germline V gene. Trimming removed 3 bases at V and 3 bases at J, with 14 bases between.

The CDR3 DNA follows: TGTGCCATCAGTGAAGGGACAGAAGATAGCAATCAGCCCCAGCATTTT. Its protein is CAISEGTEDSNQPQHF. The rearrangement links TRBV10-3 to TRBJ1-5; 7 positions match TRBD1. The CDR3 length is 16 residues. V trimming: 3 bases; J trimming: 0 bases; junction bases outside the gene matches: 5. Germline CDR1 ENHRY, CDR2 SYGVKD.

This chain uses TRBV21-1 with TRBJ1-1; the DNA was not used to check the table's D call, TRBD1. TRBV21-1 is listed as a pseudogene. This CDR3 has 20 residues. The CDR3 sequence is CASSKRKSDREDTLNTEAFF. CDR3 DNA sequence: TGTGCCAGCAGCAAACGAAAATCCGACAGGGAGGACACCTTGAACACTGAAGCTTTCTTT.

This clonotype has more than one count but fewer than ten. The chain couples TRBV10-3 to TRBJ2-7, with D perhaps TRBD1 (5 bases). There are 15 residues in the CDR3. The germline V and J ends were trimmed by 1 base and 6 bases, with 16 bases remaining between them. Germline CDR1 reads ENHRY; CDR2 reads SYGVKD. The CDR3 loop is CAISEYRTPPGEQYF. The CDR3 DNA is TGTGCCATCAGTGAGTACAGGACGCCTCCGGGCGAGCAGTACTTC.

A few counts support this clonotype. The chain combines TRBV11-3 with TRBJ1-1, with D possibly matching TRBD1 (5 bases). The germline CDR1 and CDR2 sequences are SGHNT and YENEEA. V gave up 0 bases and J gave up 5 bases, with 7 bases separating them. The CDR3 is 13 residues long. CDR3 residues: CASSLETGTEAFF. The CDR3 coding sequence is TGTGCCAGCAGCTTAGAAACAGGTACTGAAGCTTTCTTT.

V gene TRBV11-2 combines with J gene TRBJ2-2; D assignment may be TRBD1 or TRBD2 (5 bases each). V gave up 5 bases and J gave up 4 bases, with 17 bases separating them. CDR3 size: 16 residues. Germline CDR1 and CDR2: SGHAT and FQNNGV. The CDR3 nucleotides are TGTGCCAGCAGCCGTTTCCGGGGCAGGACCACCGGGGAGCTGTTTTTT. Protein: CASSRFRGRTTGELFF.

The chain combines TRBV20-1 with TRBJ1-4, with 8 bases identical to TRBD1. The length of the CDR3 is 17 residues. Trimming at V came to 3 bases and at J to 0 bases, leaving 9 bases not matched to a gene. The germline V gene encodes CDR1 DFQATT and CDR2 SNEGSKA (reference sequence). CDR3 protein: CSASPGQGEATNEKLFF. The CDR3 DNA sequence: TGCAGTGCTAGCCCCGGACAGGGTGAGGCAACTAATGAAAAACTGTTTTTT.

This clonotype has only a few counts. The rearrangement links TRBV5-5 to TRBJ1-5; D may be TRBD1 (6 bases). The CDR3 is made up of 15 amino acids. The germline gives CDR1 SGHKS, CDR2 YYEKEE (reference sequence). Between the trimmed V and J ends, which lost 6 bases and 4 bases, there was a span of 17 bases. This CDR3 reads CASTVGGALNQPQHF. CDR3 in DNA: TGTGCCAGCACCGTAGGGGGGGCCCTAAATCAGCCCCAGCATTTT.

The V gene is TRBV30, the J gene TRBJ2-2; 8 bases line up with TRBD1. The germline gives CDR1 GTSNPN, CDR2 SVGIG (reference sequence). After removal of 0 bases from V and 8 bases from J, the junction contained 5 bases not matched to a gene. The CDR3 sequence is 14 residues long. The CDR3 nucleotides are TGTGCCTGGAGTGTTACAGGGGGACGTGGGGAGCTGTTTTTT. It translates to CAWSVTGGRGELFF.

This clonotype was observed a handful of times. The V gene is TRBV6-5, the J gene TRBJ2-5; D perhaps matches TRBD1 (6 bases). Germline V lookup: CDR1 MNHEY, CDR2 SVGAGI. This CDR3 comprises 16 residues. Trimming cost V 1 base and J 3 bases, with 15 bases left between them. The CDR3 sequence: CASSYFFGQGKETQYF. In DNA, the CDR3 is TGTGCCAGCAGTTACTTCTTCGGGCAGGGGAAAGAGACCCAGTACTTC.

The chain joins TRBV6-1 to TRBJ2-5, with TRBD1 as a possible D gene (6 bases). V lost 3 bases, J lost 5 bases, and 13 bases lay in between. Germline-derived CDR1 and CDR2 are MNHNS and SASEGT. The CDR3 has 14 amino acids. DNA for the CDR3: TGTGCCAGCAGTGAGGGGGCGGAGATGGAGACCCAGTACTTC. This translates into CASSEGAEMETQYF.

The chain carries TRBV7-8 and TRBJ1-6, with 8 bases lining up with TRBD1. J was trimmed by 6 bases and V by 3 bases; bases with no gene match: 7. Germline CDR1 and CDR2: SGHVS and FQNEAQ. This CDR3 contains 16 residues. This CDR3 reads CASSFIWTGTNSPLHF. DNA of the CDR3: TGTGCCAGCAGCTTCATCTGGACAGGGACTAATTCACCCCTCCACTTT.

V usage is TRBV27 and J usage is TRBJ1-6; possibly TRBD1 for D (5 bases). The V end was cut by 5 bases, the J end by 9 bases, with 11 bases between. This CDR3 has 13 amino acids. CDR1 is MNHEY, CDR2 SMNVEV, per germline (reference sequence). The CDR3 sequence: CASSRQFASPLHF. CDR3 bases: TGTGCCAGCAGTCGACAGTTTGCTTCACCCCTCCACTTT.

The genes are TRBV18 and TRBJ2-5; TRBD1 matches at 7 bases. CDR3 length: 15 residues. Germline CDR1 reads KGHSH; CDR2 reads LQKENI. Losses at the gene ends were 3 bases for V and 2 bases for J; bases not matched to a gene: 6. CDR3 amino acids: CASSPPGTAQETQYF. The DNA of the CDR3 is TGTGCCAGCTCACCCCCCGGGACAGCTCAAGAGACCCAGTACTTC.

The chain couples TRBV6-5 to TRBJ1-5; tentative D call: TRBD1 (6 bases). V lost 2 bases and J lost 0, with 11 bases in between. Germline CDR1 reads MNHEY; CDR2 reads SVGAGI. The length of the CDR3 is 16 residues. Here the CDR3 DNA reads TGTGCCAGCAGTTACCATGACAGGATTAGCAATCAGCCCCAGCATTTT. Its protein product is CASSYHDRISNQPQHF.

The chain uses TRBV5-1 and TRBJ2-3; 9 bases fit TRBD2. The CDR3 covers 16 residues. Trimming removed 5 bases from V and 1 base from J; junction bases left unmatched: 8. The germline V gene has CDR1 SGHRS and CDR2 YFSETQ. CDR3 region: CASRPAGGLGTDTQYF. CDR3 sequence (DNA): TGCGCCAGCAGACCGGCGGGGGGGCTGGGCACAGATACGCAGTATTTT.

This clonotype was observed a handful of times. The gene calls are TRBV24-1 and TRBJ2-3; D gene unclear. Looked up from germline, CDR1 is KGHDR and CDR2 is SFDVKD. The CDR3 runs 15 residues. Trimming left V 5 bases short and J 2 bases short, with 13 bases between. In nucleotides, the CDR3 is TGTGCCACCAGTGGTGGCCAGAAATTCACAGATACGCAGTATTTT. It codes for CATSGGQKFTDTQYF.